The clone carrying this TCR beta chain showed up just once. In the source study's methods: Nucleated cell number was recorded as an estimate derived from reference gene primer amplification. TCRdb's table, derived via immunoSEQ multiplex PCR, lists solely in-frame clones and lacks some. The DNA was the basis for D and trimming; V, J and clone size are from that table. The top ten clones hold about 4.6% of a sample with 40,000 to 50,000 clones, 70% to 90% of them seen once. The sample is drawn from a study of blood T cell repertoires in COVID-19. Turning to the study itself: COVID-19 samples, acute and convalescent, were from the United States, Italy and Spain. PBMCs, B-cell-depleted T cells, or T cells were the source of the cDNA or gDNA that made up the material.

CDR3 length: 12 residues. Looked up from germline, CDR1 is KGHDR and CDR2 is SFDVKD. Trimming took 11 bases from V and 7 from J, leaving 16 bases between them. The sequencing sample was made of peripheral blood. The TCR comes from a human donor in a cohort sampled during active COVID-19. The rearrangement uses TRBV24-1 and TRBJ1-2; a possible D gene is TRBD1 (6 bases). CDR3 coding DNA: TGTGCCAACAACACAGGGCTAGGTGGCTACACCTTC. As protein: CANNTGLGGYTF.